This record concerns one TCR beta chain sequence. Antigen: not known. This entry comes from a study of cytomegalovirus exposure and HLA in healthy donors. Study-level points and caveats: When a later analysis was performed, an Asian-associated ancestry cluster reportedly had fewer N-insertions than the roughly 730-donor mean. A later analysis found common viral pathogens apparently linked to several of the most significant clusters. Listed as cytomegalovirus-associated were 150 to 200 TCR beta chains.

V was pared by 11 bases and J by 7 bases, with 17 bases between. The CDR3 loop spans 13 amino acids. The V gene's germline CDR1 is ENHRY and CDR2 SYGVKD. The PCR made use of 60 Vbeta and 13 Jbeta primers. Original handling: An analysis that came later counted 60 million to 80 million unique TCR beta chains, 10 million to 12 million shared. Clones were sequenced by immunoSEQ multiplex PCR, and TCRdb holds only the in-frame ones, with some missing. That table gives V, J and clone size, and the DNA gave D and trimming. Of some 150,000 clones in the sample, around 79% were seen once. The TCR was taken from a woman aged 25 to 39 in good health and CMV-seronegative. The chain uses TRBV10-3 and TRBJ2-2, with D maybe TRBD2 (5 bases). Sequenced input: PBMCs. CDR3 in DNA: TGTGCCCTCCGGGGTAGCCCCTACGGGGAGCTGTTTTTT. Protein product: CALRGSPYGELFF.